One sample yielded the 19 T cell receptor beta chains listed below, sequenced in a study of shared clonotypes between healthy human individuals. TCRdb's copy holds only in-frame clones and misses some; the assay was immunoSEQ multiplex PCR. The sample contains about 610,000 clones, about 96% of which appear only once. Sequences were obtained from naive CD4+ T cells sorted from blood. Subset: CD45RA+ positively selected. The receptors here all came from a woman aged 25 to 39 in good health.

J is TRBJ2-2 and V is TRBV19; 12 bases map to TRBD2. V was clipped by 8 bases and J by 4 bases; unmatched bases: 11. The CDR3 runs to 17 residues. The V gene's germline CDR1 is LNHDA and CDR2 SQIVND (reference sequence). CDR3 in DNA: TGTGCCAGTTCGGCTAGCGGGAGGGTTCAGGGCACCGGGGAGCTGTTTTTT. It specifies CASSASGRVQGTGELFF.

The chain is built from TRBV6-5 and TRBJ2-7; 7 bases match TRBD1. Germline loops: CDR1 MNHEY, CDR2 SVGAGI. After removal of 0 bases from V and 1 base from J, the junction contained 3 bases not matched to a gene. This CDR3 spans 15 amino acids. The CDR3 coding sequence is TGTGCCAGCAGTTACTCTTACAGGGGATCCTACGAGCAGTACTTC. Its translation: CASSYSYRGSYEQYF.

The chain recombines TRBV6-9 with TRBJ2-5, with TRBD1 as a possible D gene (5 bases). CDR1 is MNHGY, CDR2 SVAAGI, per germline. The CDR3 loop spans 15 amino acids. The V end was cut by 6 bases, the J end by 5 bases, with 19 bases between. CDR3 DNA: TGTGCCAGCAGGCCTGGACACGATCGGCATGAGACCCAGTACTTC. Translated, it gives CASRPGHDRHETQYF.

The chain carries TRBV6-6 and TRBJ2-7; TRBD1 matches at 7 bases. V was pared by 6 bases and J by 3 bases, with 2 bases of the junction left unmatched. The germline gives CDR1 MNHNY, CDR2 SVGAGI (reference sequence). The CDR3 sequence is 12 residues long. The CDR3 sequence: CASRGQYYEQYF. The CDR3 region has the DNA TGTGCCAGCAGGGGACAGTACTACGAGCAGTACTTC.

The count of this clone is one. CDR3 DNA: TGTGCCAGCAGCCCTCCAAATGGGCATGGCTACACCTTC. Translating it yields CASSPPNGHGYTF. The genes are TRBV7-2 and TRBJ1-2; D gene uncertain. Germline V lookup: CDR1 SGHTA, CDR2 FQGNSA. CDR3 length: 13 residues. Deletions cut 5 bases from V and 6 bases from J, with 13 bases between.

The chain combines TRBV9 with TRBJ2-7; the D is unclear. This CDR3 has 15 residues. In germline, CDR1 is SGDLS, CDR2 YYNGEE. Trimming stripped 0 bases from V and 2 bases from J, with 12 bases between. The CDR3 here is CASSVVPENPYEQYF. As DNA, the CDR3 is TGTGCCAGCAGCGTAGTACCGGAGAATCCCTACGAGCAGTACTTC.

The chain combines TRBV5-1 with TRBJ2-3; D could derive from TRBD1 or TRBD2 (5 bases each). V lost 0 bases to trimming and J lost 5 bases, with 7 bases between them. CDR1 SGHRS and CDR2 YFSETQ come from the germline V gene. This CDR3 contains 13 residues. CDR3 DNA: TGCGCCAGCAGCTTGGAGGGGAGAGATACGCAGTATTTT. Amino acids: CASSLEGRDTQYF.

A word on this clone: Other DNA sequences from this sample encode an identical CDR3 as well. The J gene is TRBJ1-1, the V gene TRBV2; a possible D gene is TRBD1 (6 bases). V was cut by 6 bases and J by 2 bases, with 13 bases left in between. The CDR3 extends over 14 amino acids. Germline V gives CDR1 SNHLY, CDR2 FYNNEI. The CDR3 region is CASREGQLNTEAFF. The CDR3 nucleotides read TGTGCCAGCAGGGAGGGACAATTAAACACTGAAGCTTTCTTT.

The chain links TRBV6-6 to TRBJ1-3; perhaps TRBD1 as D (6 bases). Germline values: CDR1 MNHNY, CDR2 SVGAGI (reference sequence). The V gene lost 4 bases and the J gene lost 4 bases, with 17 bases spanning the gap. The CDR3 length is 16 residues. The CDR3 sequence is CASSSGQPTTGNTIYF. CDR3 coding DNA: TGTGCCAGCAGTTCCGGACAGCCGACAACGGGAAACACCATATATTTT.

V is TRBV5-1 and J is TRBJ2-3; 10 bases match TRBD2. This CDR3 spans 13 amino acids. The J segment lost 4 bases and the V segment lost 9 bases, leaving 5 bases of the junction unmatched. Looked up from germline, CDR1 is SGHRS and CDR2 is YFSETQ. The CDR3 region is CAMLAGASDTQYF. The CDR3 DNA follows: TGCGCCATGCTAGCGGGAGCCTCAGATACGCAGTATTTT.

This sequence joins TRBV6-4 and TRBJ1-5; the D gene is possibly TRBD1 (6 bases). Trimming removed 4 bases at V and 4 bases at J, with 11 bases between. CDR3 length equals 14 residues. Germline CDR1 is MRHNA and CDR2 is SNTAGT. CDR3 sequence reads: CASSAQGGNQPQHF. For the CDR3, the DNA is TGTGCCAGCAGTGCCCAAGGGGGTAATCAGCCCCAGCATTTT.

The V call is TRBV27, the J call TRBJ1-4; maybe TRBD1 (5 bases). V was clipped by 6 bases and J by 8 bases, with 16 bases between them. There are 14 residues in the CDR3. Germline lookup yields CDR1 MNHEY and CDR2 SMNVEV (reference sequence). The CDR3 region is CASRPRGPREKLFF. In DNA, the CDR3 is TGTGCCAGCAGACCCCGGGGCCCACGCGAAAAACTGTTTTTT.

This clone appeared a single time. The chain combines TRBV7-9 with TRBJ1-3; D may be TRBD1 (5 bases). This CDR3 spans 15 amino acids. The V gene's germline CDR1 is SEHNR and CDR2 FQNEAQ (reference sequence). V was pared by 3 bases and J by 0 bases, with 9 bases between. CDR3 residues: CASSLGGVSGNTIYF. CDR3 in DNA: TGTGCCAGCAGCTTGGGAGGGGTCTCTGGAAACACCATATATTTT.

This chain joins TRBV5-6 and TRBJ1-2; no definite D call. V was shortened by 0 bases and J by 7 bases, with 10 bases between the two germline ends. CDR3 length: 13 amino acids. Germline CDR1 SGHDT, CDR2 YYEEEE. CDR3 sequence: CASSLEGRGGYTF. The CDR3, as DNA: TGTGCCAGCAGCTTGGAAGGGCGGGGTGGCTACACCTTC. The full variable domain, completed using reference TRBV5-6 and TRBJ1-2, is DAGVTQSPTHLIKTRGQQVTLRCSPKSGHDTVSWYQQALGQGPQFIFQYYEEEERQRGNFPDRFSGHQFPNYSSELNVNALLLGDSALYLCASSLEGRGGYTFGSGTRLTVV.

The chain links TRBV9 to TRBJ1-2; TRBD1 might be the D (5 bases). V shed 6 bases and J shed 3 bases, with 15 bases lying between them. The CDR3 has 14 amino acids. Germline CDR1 and CDR2: SGDLS and YYNGEE. The CDR3 bases are TGTGCCAGCACTCAGGGCGGAGGTTACTATGGCTACACCTTC. Protein product: CASTQGGGYYGYTF.

In this sample, this clone turned up once. In nucleotides, the CDR3 is TGCGCCAGCAGCTTGTTTCTCGACAGTCAAGAGACCCAGTACTTC. Protein: CASSLFLDSQETQYF. The gene calls are TRBV5-1 and TRBJ2-5; D perhaps matches TRBD1 (5 bases). CDR1 SGHRS and CDR2 YFSETQ come from the germline V gene. V lost 1 base and J 2 bases, leaving 12 bases between the germline ends. This CDR3 is built from 15 residues.

The J gene is TRBJ1-1, the V gene TRBV7-8; no definite D call. Germline V gene lookup returns CDR1 SGHVS and CDR2 FQNEAQ. V was clipped by 5 bases and J by 0 bases, with 16 bases between them. The CDR3 is 16 amino acids. The CDR3: CASSPKAVGMNTEAFF. CDR3 DNA sequence: TGTGCCAGCAGCCCAAAGGCGGTGGGGATGAACACTGAAGCTTTCTTT.

The rearrangement links TRBV7-9 to TRBJ2-1; the D gene is possibly TRBD2 (6 bases). Germline CDR1 is SEHNR and CDR2 is FQNEAQ (reference sequence). V was clipped by 1 base and J by 1 base, with 14 bases between them. This CDR3 contains 17 residues. The CDR3 nucleotides are TGTGCCAGCAGCTTAGGGTTGGGGGGAGCATCCTACAATGAGCAGTTCTTC. Its protein is CASSLGLGGASYNEQFF. Full variable domain (remainder filled in from reference TRBV7-9 and TRBJ2-1): DTGVSQNPRHKITKRGQNVTFRCDPISEHNRLYWYRQTLGQGPEFLTYFQNEAQLEKSRLLSDRFSAERPKGSFSTLEIQRTEQGDSAMYLCASSLGLGGASYNEQFFGPGTRLTVL.

The chain is built from TRBV19 and TRBJ1-1; D remains unclear. This CDR3 comprises 16 residues. CDR1 and CDR2 (germline): LNHDA, SQIVND (reference sequence). Trimming pared 0 bases from V and 1 base from J, leaving 12 bases between. CDR3 DNA sequence: TGTGCCAGTAGTATAGATCTCCGGCGTCAGAACACTGAAGCTTTCTTT. Protein product: CASSIDLRRQNTEAFF.